These T cell receptor beta chains were read from a single sample in a study of shared clonotypes between healthy human individuals. Libraries were prepared by immunoSEQ multiplex PCR; TCRdb keeps only in-frame clonotypes and omits some of them. The profile shows about 680,000 clones, 90% to 95% of them singletons. Sequenced material: naive CD8+ T cells sorted from blood. The receptor source for this set is a man aged 25 to 45 in good health. Each CDR3 is given without its conserved first and last residue. A clone size is listed for some rows: how often the clone was seen (once, few, many), or a class if it is expanded.

j_call v_call clone_size cdr3_aa
TRBJ1-2 TRBV5-4 - ASKIPGKTYGYT
TRBJ2-7 TRBV28 few ASSPLANYEQY
TRBJ1-4 TRBV10-3 - AISGGTGTDEKLF
TRBJ2-7 TRBV4-1 - ASSQSYEQY
TRBJ1-1 TRBV4-3 - ASSQDIRGSTEAF
TRBJ2-1 TRBV9 - ASSGGTSGSNEQF
TRBJ2-7 TRBV11-2 - ASSLEYEQY
TRBJ2-7 TRBV2 - ASSSPAGTEDYEQY
TRBJ2-3 TRBV6-5 once ASSYSGQAFIYTQY
TRBJ2-3 TRBV27 - ASSLLIEGLGYTDTQY
TRBJ2-1 TRBV6-1 - ASSERPGLAGVYNEQF
TRBJ2-7 TRBV7-9 - ASSSGERAPAYEQY
TRBJ2-7 TRBV7-9 - ASSLRGPYEQY
TRBJ2-5 TRBV11-2 - ASRDGLGETQY
TRBJ2-3 TRBV4-1 - ASSQEREPADTQY
TRBJ2-1 TRBV14 - ASSPTSGTYNEQF
TRBJ2-1 TRBV6-5 - ASTDGWSLQF
TRBJ1-2 TRBV2 few ASSERYGYT
TRBJ2-1 TRBV7-8 - ASSRRRREGVYNEQF
TRBJ1-5 TRBV28 - ASSPGTGTRNQPQH
TRBJ2-1 TRBV25-1 - ASSEYNRRRSSYNEQF
TRBJ2-2 TRBV2 - ASSGGDVNTGELF
TRBJ2-1 TRBV29-1 - SLLWADNNEQF
TRBJ2-7 TRBV30 - AGGQGANPYEQY
TRBJ2-7 TRBV27 few ASGARDVYEQY
TRBJ1-5 TRBV7-9 few ASSLSNQPQH
TRBJ2-7 TRBV9 - ASSVDRTSGSSYEQY
TRBJ2-7 TRBV9 - ASSLAGEHSYEQY
TRBJ2-2 TRBV18 - ASLRENREAGELF
TRBJ2-1 TRBV4-3 - ASSQDGAATYNEQF
TRBJ2-5 TRBV7-9 - ASSLAGDRLRETQY
TRBJ2-3 TRBV29-1 - SVEAAPPPGSDTQY
TRBJ2-3 TRBV18 - ASSVKQFADTQY
TRBJ2-7 TRBV11-2 - ASSQQGFGSEQY
TRBJ2-1 TRBV2 - ASSYGAIGEQF
TRBJ1-1 TRBV4-2 once ASNQGGGKEAF
TRBJ2-5 TRBV2 - ASSEMVPGTQY
TRBJ1-5 TRBV28 - ASSLKGRQPQH